These T cell receptor beta chains were read from a single sample in a study of identical twins. MiXCR, run by TCRdb on the 5' RACE reads, gives a single entry per CDR3 protein. The sample yields some 1,600,000 distinct CDR3 sequences, 32% seen once. Sequencing was carried out using cord blood. The source is a newborn girl in good health. The conserved cysteine and the conserved F or W are not part of the CDR3 here. The order of the fields is V gene, D gene, J gene, CDR3 protein. The D gene is left open where the match is weak.

v_call: TRBV5-5
d_call: TRBD1
j_call: TRBJ1-6
cdr3_aa: ASSRQGGSPLH

v_call: TRBV20-1
d_call: -
j_call: TRBJ1-4
cdr3_aa: SARPSGRLEKLF

v_call: TRBV28
d_call: -
j_call: TRBJ2-7
cdr3_aa: ASSFLASSPYEQY

v_call: TRBV29-1
d_call: -
j_call: TRBJ1-1
cdr3_aa: SVEGPGATEAF

v_call: TRBV4-1
d_call: TRBD1
j_call: TRBJ2-7
cdr3_aa: ASSQPGTGYYEQY

v_call: TRBV10-3
d_call: -
j_call: TRBJ2-7
cdr3_aa: AISESAASRPYEQY

v_call: TRBV25-1
d_call: -
j_call: TRBJ2-3
cdr3_aa: ASSEFGGNTDTQY

v_call: TRBV28
d_call: -
j_call: TRBJ1-5
cdr3_aa: ASSFPAGVGEWGQPQH

v_call: TRBV27
d_call: -
j_call: TRBJ1-6
cdr3_aa: ASSAMPNSPLH

v_call: TRBV12-3/TRBV12-4
d_call: -
j_call: TRBJ1-4
cdr3_aa: ASSPGGRMREKLF

v_call: TRBV24-1
d_call: TRBD1
j_call: TRBJ1-2
cdr3_aa: ATSDAGTGAYGYT

v_call: TRBV25-1
d_call: -
j_call: TRBJ2-2
cdr3_aa: APWAHCTGELF

v_call: TRBV10-3
d_call: TRBD2
j_call: TRBJ2-1
cdr3_aa: AISDPSGTLYNEQF

v_call: TRBV10-3
d_call: TRBD2
j_call: TRBJ2-1
cdr3_aa: AISGTSGKGEQF

v_call: TRBV5-1
d_call: -
j_call: TRBJ2-3
cdr3_aa: ASSRGQSPVIDTQY

v_call: TRBV4-1
d_call: -
j_call: TRBJ2-4
cdr3_aa: ASSQGRQTWGKNIQY

v_call: TRBV2
d_call: TRBD1
j_call: TRBJ1-2
cdr3_aa: AMDRVFYGYT

v_call: TRBV29-1
d_call: -
j_call: TRBJ2-7
cdr3_aa: SVRDTAYVQY

v_call: TRBV20-1
d_call: -
j_call: TRBJ2-7
cdr3_aa: SAKGGVGEQY

v_call: TRBV11-2
d_call: -
j_call: TRBJ1-2
cdr3_aa: ASSLVRGTSSFYGYT

v_call: TRBV29-1
d_call: -
j_call: TRBJ1-2
cdr3_aa: SAYTGALPGYT

v_call: TRBV5-6
d_call: -
j_call: TRBJ1-2
cdr3_aa: ASSPHALRRTNYGYT

v_call: TRBV20-1
d_call: -
j_call: TRBJ2-7
cdr3_aa: SARGNNEQY

v_call: TRBV20-1
d_call: -
j_call: TRBJ2-7
cdr3_aa: SAKNAQSSYEQY

v_call: TRBV18
d_call: -
j_call: TRBJ1-4
cdr3_aa: ASSPPDDGKLF

v_call: TRBV5-1
d_call: -
j_call: TRBJ2-1
cdr3_aa: ASKASDEQF

v_call: TRBV28
d_call: -
j_call: TRBJ2-5
cdr3_aa: ASSLRDLRERYMKTQY

v_call: TRBV20-1
d_call: TRBD2
j_call: TRBJ2-2
cdr3_aa: SARRTSGRTGELF

v_call: TRBV3-1
d_call: TRBD1
j_call: TRBJ2-7
cdr3_aa: ASSQQGADEQY

v_call: TRBV20-1
d_call: -
j_call: TRBJ2-1
cdr3_aa: SARVRGGLSYNEQF

v_call: TRBV12-3/TRBV12-4
d_call: TRBD1
j_call: TRBJ1-4
cdr3_aa: ASSFRRQGANEKLF

v_call: TRBV12-3/TRBV12-4
d_call: TRBD1
j_call: -
cdr3_aa: ASSLIQGVGEQY

v_call: TRBV5-1
d_call: -
j_call: TRBJ1-4
cdr3_aa: ASSLGVRNPPTNEKLF

v_call: TRBV13
d_call: -
j_call: TRBJ2-7
cdr3_aa: ASRLNGGQYEQY

v_call: TRBV5-1
d_call: -
j_call: TRBJ2-3
cdr3_aa: ASSLIGFTDTQY

v_call: TRBV7-9
d_call: -
j_call: TRBJ2-4
cdr3_aa: ASSLTGPQY

v_call: TRBV27
d_call: TRBD2
j_call: TRBJ2-5
cdr3_aa: ASSPIAGGHQETQY

v_call: TRBV10-3
d_call: TRBD2
j_call: TRBJ2-7
cdr3_aa: AISAGGWRLYEQY

v_call: TRBV20-1
d_call: -
j_call: TRBJ2-1
cdr3_aa: SAGLSGTAATNEQF

v_call: TRBV27
d_call: -
j_call: TRBJ1-5
cdr3_aa: ASSFGDRQPQH

v_call: TRBV20-1
d_call: -
j_call: TRBJ2-4
cdr3_aa: SAIRLGRPKNIQY

v_call: TRBV20-1
d_call: TRBD2
j_call: TRBJ2-1
cdr3_aa: SATSGAYNEQF

v_call: TRBV3-1
d_call: -
j_call: TRBJ2-7
cdr3_aa: ASSQGQTHYEQY

v_call: TRBV24-1
d_call: TRBD2
j_call: TRBJ2-5
cdr3_aa: ATSDSGGASGSYNEQY

v_call: TRBV20-1
d_call: -
j_call: TRBJ2-7
cdr3_aa: SARGTGTASYEQY

v_call: TRBV5-1
d_call: -
j_call: TRBJ1-2
cdr3_aa: ASSFMEGGSYT

v_call: TRBV7-8
d_call: TRBD1
j_call: TRBJ2-5
cdr3_aa: ASSLFPRGHQETQY

v_call: TRBV4-2
d_call: TRBD1
j_call: TRBJ2-1
cdr3_aa: ASSQEGNRDSLNHSSYNEQF

v_call: TRBV24-1
d_call: -
j_call: TRBJ1-2
cdr3_aa: ATSVSRNYGYT

v_call: TRBV19
d_call: -
j_call: -
cdr3_aa: ASSIRDKGPYEQY

v_call: TRBV6-2/TRBV6-3
d_call: -
j_call: TRBJ1-5
cdr3_aa: ASSYRGRNNQPQH

v_call: TRBV7-8
d_call: -
j_call: TRBJ2-3
cdr3_aa: ASSLFSPSGDTQY

v_call: TRBV3-1
d_call: -
j_call: TRBJ1-2
cdr3_aa: ASSQDLGGYT

v_call: TRBV4-2
d_call: -
j_call: TRBJ1-1
cdr3_aa: ASSQGYTPNTEAF

v_call: TRBV7-9
d_call: -
j_call: TRBJ2-6
cdr3_aa: ASSLWSRSLSGANVLT

v_call: TRBV2
d_call: -
j_call: TRBJ2-3
cdr3_aa: ASSEQRSTDTQY

v_call: TRBV20-1
d_call: TRBD1
j_call: TRBJ1-4
cdr3_aa: SASRTGWSEKLF

v_call: TRBV5-8
d_call: -
j_call: TRBJ2-2
cdr3_aa: ASSVGATGELF

v_call: TRBV7-9
d_call: -
j_call: TRBJ1-5
cdr3_aa: ASSLFSTARGNQPQH